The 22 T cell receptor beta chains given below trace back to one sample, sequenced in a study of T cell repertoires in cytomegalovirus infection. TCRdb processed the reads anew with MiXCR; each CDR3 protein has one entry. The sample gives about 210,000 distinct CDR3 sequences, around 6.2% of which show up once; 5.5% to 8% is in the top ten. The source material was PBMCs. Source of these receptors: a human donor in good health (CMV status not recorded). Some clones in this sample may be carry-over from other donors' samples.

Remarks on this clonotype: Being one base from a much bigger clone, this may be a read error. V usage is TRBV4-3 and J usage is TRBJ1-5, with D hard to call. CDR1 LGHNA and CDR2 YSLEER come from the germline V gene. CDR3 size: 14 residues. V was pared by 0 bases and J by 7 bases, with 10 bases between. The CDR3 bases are TGCGCCAGCAGCCAAGACTGGGTAGAACAGCCCCAGCATTTT. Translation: CASSQDWVEQPQHF.

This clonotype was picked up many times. The CDR3 DNA sequence: TGTGCCAGCAGTTTTCGGATCACCGCAGTCACTGAAGCTTTCTTT. This codes for CASSFRITAVTEAFF. This rearrangement joins TRBV6-5 to TRBJ1-1; D is uncertain. The length of the CDR3 is 15 residues. Germline V lookup: CDR1 MNHEY, CDR2 SVGAGI. V lost 4 bases and J lost 4, with 16 bases in between.

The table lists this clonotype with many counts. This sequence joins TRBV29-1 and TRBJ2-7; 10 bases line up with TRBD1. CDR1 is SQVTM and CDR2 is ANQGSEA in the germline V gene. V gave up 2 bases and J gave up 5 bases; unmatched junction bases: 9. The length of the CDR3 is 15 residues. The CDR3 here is CSVERSGQGFNEQYF. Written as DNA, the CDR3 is TGCAGCGTTGAAAGGTCGGGACAGGGGTTTAACGAGCAGTACTTC.

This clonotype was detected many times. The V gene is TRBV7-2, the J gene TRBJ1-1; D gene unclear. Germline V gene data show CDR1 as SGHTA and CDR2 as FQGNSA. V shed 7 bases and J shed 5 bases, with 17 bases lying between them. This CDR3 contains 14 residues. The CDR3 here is CASTSWAQYTEAFF. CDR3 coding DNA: TGTGCCAGCACCTCGTGGGCCCAGTATACTGAAGCTTTCTTT. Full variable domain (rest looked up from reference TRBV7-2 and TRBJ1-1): GAGVSQSPSNKVTEKGKDVELRCDPISGHTALYWYRQSLGQGLEFLIYFQGNSAPDKSGLPSDRFSAERTGGSVSTLTIQRTQQEDSAVYLCASTSWAQYTEAFFGQGTRLTVV.

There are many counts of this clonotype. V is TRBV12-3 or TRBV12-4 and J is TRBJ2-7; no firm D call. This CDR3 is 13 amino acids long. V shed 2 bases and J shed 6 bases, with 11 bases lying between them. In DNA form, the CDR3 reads TGTGCCAGCAGTTTAACGGGTGTGAGCGAGCAGTACTTC. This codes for CASSLTGVSEQYF.

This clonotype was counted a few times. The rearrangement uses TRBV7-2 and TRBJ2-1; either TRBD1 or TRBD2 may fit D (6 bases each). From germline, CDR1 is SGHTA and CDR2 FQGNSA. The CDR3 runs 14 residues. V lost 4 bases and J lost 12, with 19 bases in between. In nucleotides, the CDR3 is TGTGCCAGCAGCTCCCCCCCGGGGGCTCAAAGGCAGTTCTTC. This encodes CASSSPPGAQRQFF.

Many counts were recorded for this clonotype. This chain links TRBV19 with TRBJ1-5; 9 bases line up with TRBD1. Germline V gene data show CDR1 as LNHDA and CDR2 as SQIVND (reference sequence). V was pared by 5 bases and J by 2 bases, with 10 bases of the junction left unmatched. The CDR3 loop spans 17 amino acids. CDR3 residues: CASSPGQGIGGNQPQHF. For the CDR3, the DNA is TGTGCCAGTAGTCCGGGACAGGGAATTGGAGGCAATCAGCCCCAGCATTTT.

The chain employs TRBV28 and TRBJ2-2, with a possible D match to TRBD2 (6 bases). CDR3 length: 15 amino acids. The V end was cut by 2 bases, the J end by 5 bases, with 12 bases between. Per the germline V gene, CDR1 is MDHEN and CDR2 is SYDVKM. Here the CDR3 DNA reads TGTGCCAGCAGTTTACTTCTTCGGGGGACCGGGGAGCTGTTTTTT. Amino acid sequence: CASSLLLRGTGELFF.

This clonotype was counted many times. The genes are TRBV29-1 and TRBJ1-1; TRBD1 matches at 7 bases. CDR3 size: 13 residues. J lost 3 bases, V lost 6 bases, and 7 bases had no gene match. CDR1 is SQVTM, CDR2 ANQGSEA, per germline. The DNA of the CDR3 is TGCAGCGTCAGCTCAACAGGGGACACTGAAGCTTTCTTT. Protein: CSVSSTGDTEAFF.

The CDR3 spells CAISETADTQYF. The DNA of the CDR3 is TGTGCCATCAGTGAGACAGCAGATACGCAGTATTTT. The V call is TRBV10-3, the J call TRBJ2-3; no clear D. The V gene's germline CDR1 is ENHRY and CDR2 SYGVKD. The CDR3 is 12 amino acids. V lost 2 bases and J 4 bases, leaving 4 bases between the germline ends.

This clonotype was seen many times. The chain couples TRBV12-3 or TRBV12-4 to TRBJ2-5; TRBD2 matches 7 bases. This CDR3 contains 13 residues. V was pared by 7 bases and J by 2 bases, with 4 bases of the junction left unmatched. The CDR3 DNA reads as TGTGCCAGCAAACCGGGACTACAAGAGACCCAGTACTTC. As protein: CASKPGLQETQYF.

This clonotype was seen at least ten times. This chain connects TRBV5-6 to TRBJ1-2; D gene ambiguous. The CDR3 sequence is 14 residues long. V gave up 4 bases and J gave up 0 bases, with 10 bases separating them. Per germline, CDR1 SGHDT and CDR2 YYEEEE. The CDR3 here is CASSADGTNYGYTF. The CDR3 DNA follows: TGTGCCAGCAGCGCCGACGGTACTAACTATGGCTACACCTTC.

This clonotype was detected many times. Written as DNA, the CDR3 is TGTGCCAGCAGTGCGGGACGCTCCCTCTATGGCTACACCTTC. Translating it yields CASSAGRSLYGYTF. The chain employs TRBV14 and TRBJ1-2; D possibly corresponds to TRBD1 (5 bases). V was pared by 6 bases and J by 4 bases, with 15 bases between. CDR3 length: 14 amino acids. CDR1 is SGHDN, CDR2 FVKESK, per germline.

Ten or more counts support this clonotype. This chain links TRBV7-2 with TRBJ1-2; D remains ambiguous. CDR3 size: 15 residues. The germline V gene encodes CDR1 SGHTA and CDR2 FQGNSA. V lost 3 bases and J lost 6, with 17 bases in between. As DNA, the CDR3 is TGTGCCAGCAGCTTTTATCCTAGCGGGCAAAATGGCTACACCTTC. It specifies CASSFYPSGQNGYTF.

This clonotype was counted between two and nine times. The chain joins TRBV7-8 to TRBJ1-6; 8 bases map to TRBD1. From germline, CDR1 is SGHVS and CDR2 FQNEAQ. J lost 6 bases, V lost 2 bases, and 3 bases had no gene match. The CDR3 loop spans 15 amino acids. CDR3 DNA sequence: TGTGCCAGCAGCTTAAGGACAGGGCCTAATTCACCCCTCCACTTT. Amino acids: CASSLRTGPNSPLHF. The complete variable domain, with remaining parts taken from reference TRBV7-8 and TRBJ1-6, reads GAGVSQSPRYKVAKRGQDVALRCDPISGHVSLFWYQQALGQGPEFLTYFQNEAQLDKSGLPSDRFFAERPEGSVSTLKIQRTQQEDSAVYLCASSLRTGPNSPLHFGNGTRLTVT.

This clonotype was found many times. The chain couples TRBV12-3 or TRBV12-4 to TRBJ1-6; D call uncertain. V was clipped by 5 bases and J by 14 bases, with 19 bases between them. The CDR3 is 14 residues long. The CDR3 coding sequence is TGTGCCAGCAGTGAAAGTCCCCCGGATTCGGCCCTCCACTTT. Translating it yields CASSESPPDSALHF.

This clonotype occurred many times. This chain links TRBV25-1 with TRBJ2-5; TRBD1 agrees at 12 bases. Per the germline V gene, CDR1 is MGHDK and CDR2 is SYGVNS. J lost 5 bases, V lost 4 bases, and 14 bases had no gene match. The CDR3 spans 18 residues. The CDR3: CASSGNPGQGAERETQYF. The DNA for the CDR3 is TGTGCCAGCAGTGGAAACCCGGGACAGGGGGCTGAAAGGGAGACCCAGTACTTC.

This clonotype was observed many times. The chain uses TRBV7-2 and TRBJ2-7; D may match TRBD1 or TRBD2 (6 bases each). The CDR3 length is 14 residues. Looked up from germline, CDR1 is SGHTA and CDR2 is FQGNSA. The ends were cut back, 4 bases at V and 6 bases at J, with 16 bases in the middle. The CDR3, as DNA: TGTGCCAGCAGCTATAATAGGGGGGACGGCGAGCAGTACTTC. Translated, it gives CASSYNRGDGEQYF.

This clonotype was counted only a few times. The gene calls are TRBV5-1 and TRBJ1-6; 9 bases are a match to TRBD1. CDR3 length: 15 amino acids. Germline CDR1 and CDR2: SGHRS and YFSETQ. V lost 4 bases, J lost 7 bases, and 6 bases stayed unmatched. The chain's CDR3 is CASSPAGTGNSPLHF. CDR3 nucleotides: TGCGCCAGCAGCCCGGCCGGGACAGGGAATTCACCCCTCCACTTT.

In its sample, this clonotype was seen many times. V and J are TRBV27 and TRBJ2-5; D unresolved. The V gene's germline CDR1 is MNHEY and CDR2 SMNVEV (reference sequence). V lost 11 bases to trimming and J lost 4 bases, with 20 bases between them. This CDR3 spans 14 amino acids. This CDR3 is CARQHHSGRETQYF. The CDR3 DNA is TGTGCCCGCCAGCACCACTCGGGTAGAGAGACCCAGTACTTC.

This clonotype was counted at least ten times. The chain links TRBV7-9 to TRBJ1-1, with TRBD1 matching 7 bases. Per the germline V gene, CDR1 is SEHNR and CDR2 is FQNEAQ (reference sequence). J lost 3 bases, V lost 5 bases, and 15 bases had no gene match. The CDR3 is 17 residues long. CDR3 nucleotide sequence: TGTGCCAGCAGCCTTCGACAGGGTATAGATGGTGACACTGAAGCTTTCTTT. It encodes CASSLRQGIDGDTEAFF. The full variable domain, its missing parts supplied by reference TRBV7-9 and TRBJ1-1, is DTGVSQNPRHKITKRGQNVTFRCDPISEHNRLYWYRQTLGQGPEFLTYFQNEAQLEKSRLLSDRFSAERPKGSFSTLEIQRTEQGDSAMYLCASSLRQGIDGDTEAFFGQGTRLTVV.

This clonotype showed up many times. CDR3 region: CASHLWGPGTNLGEQFF. CDR3 nucleotide sequence: TGCGCCAGCCACCTATGGGGACCCGGGACAAATTTAGGTGAGCAGTTCTTC. The gene calls are TRBV5-1 and TRBJ2-1, with a tentative D call TRBD1 (6 bases). This CDR3 region has 17 residues. CDR1 is SGHRS, CDR2 YFSETQ, per germline. V was shortened by 7 bases and J by 9 bases, with 29 bases between the two germline ends.